This T cell receptor beta chain was sequenced in a study of cytomegalovirus exposure and HLA in healthy donors. Findings of the study overall: Among immune exposure information, only CMV serostatus was available.

Germline V gene data show CDR1 as LNHDA and CDR2 as SQIVND (reference sequence). The CDR3 spans 15 residues. V was clipped by 4 bases and J by 6 bases; unmatched bases: 6. PCR employed 60 Vbeta and 13 Jbeta primers. Method: immunoSEQ multiplex PCR; TCRdb's copy keeps in-frame clones and lacks some. This sample has under 150,000 clones, with roughly 80% found just once. Regarding this clone: Its antigen is as yet unknown.

The V and J genes are TRBV19 and TRBJ2-1; 10 bases match TRBD1. Sequenced: PBMCs. The origin of this receptor is a male donor in good health and CMV-seronegative. The CDR3 spells CASSTRQGAGNEQFF. The CDR3 DNA sequence: TGTGCCAGTAGTACCCGACAGGGGGCGGGCAATGAGCAGTTCTTC.